This TCR beta chain originates from a study of cytomegalovirus exposure and HLA in healthy donors. Across the whole study: Earlier results showed 117 million unique TCR beta sequences derived from about 179 million T cells. Samples from HLA-typed donors yielded approximately 88 million unique TCRs in an early data release. Study-wide points: Later on, an analysis showed TCR association rates differing by HLA locus, with DRB1 the most and HLA-C the fewest. Later work associated roughly 17,000 TCR beta sequences with HLA alleles at 0.05 false discovery rate.

The CDR3 sequence is 11 residues long. The germline CDR1 and CDR2 sequences are SEHNR and FQNEAQ (reference sequence). A multiplex PCR was run with 60 Vbeta primers and 13 Jbeta primers. Clones were read by immunoSEQ multiplex PCR, and TCRdb kept only the in-frame ones, dropping some. The sample has under 200,000 clones; approximately 80% are singletons. This clone appeared a single time. Its antigen is unidentified. The germline gene is not matched at one end of the junction; a read error may be the cause. Material: PBMCs. The chain is built from TRBV7-9 and TRBJ2-3, with D unresolved. The TCR sequence derives from a young man in good health and CMV-seropositive. CDR3 DNA sequence: TGTTCCAGCAGCTTACGGGATACGCAGTATTTT. It specifies CSSSLRDTQYF.